Listed here are 8 T cell receptor beta chains from one sample, sequenced in a study of sequential checkpoint blockade in melanoma. Data came from immunoSEQ multiplex PCR; TCRdb stores just in-frame clones and leaves some out. This sample has under 20,000 clones, with 77% found just once. Regarding treatment: randomized to nivolumab then ipilimumab (arm A) or the reverse (arm B). The sequenced sample was CD8+ T cells sorted from blood (inferred from file names), obtained from a patient given nivolumab and ipilimumab in sequence. These receptors all stem from a human donor with melanoma.

The CDR3 DNA sequence: TGCGCCAGCAGCTTGGCCGGGACTAGCGGGAGAGAAACAGATACGCAGTATTTT. Translated: CASSLAGTSGRETDTQYF. The chain carries TRBV5-1 and TRBJ2-3, with TRBD2 matching over 14 bases. The CDR3 sequence is 18 residues long. CDR1 SGHRS and CDR2 YFSETQ come from the germline V gene. V lost 0 bases to trimming and J lost 3 bases; unmatched junction nucleotides: 6.

This chain joins TRBV9 and TRBJ2-7, with 7 positions matching TRBD1. Trimming at V came to 3 bases and at J to 0 bases, leaving 3 bases not matched to a gene. The CDR3 is made up of 14 amino acids. CDR1 is SGDLS and CDR2 is YYNGEE in the germline V gene. The CDR3 loop reads CASSDRGSSYEQYF. The CDR3 DNA sequence: TGTGCCAGCAGCGACAGGGGAAGCTCCTACGAGCAGTACTTC. Full variable domain (rest looked up from reference TRBV9 and TRBJ2-7): DSGVTQTPKHLITATGQRVTLRCSPRSGDLSVYWYQQSLDQGLQFLIQYYNGEERAKGNILERFSAQQFPDLHSELNLSSLELGDSALYFCASSDRGSSYEQYFGPGTRLTVT.

J is TRBJ1-1 and V is TRBV7-8; the match to TRBD1 covers 7 bases. The CDR3 has 14 amino acids. Germline CDR1 is SGHVS and CDR2 is FQNEAQ. V dropped 5 bases and J dropped 1; count of bases not matched to a gene: 4. CDR3 residues: CASSRGQRNTEAFF. The CDR3 DNA reads as TGTGCCAGCAGCCGGGGACAGCGGAACACTGAAGCTTTCTTT.

The genes are TRBV9 and TRBJ1-4, with D possibly being TRBD1 (6 bases). Germline loops: CDR1 SGDLS, CDR2 YYNGEE. Trimming pared 0 bases from V and 4 bases from J, leaving 13 bases between. The CDR3 consists of 16 residues. CDR3 nucleotides: TGTGCCAGCAGCGTAGGGCCAGGGGATATTAATGAAAAACTGTTTTTT. Protein sequence: CASSVGPGDINEKLFF.

V is TRBV2 and J is TRBJ2-3; 7 bases align to TRBD2. Per germline, CDR1 SNHLY and CDR2 FYNNEI. The CDR3 loop spans 13 amino acids. V was pared by 6 bases and J by 1 base, with 1 base of the junction left unmatched. The CDR3 sequence is CASRGLRTDTQYF. CDR3 sequence (DNA): TGTGCCAGCAGGGGACTACGCACAGATACGCAGTATTTT.

This clone was found once. The rearrangement joins TRBV11-2 to TRBJ1-1, with TRBD1 as a possible D gene (6 bases). Germline CDR1 reads SGHAT; CDR2 reads FQNNGV. The germline V and J ends were trimmed by 1 base and 1 base, with 10 bases remaining between them. There are 15 residues in the CDR3. The CDR3 loop reads CASSLGNRANTEAFF. In DNA, the CDR3 is TGTGCCAGCAGCTTAGGGAACAGGGCGAACACTGAAGCTTTCTTT.

The chain couples TRBV7-8 to TRBJ1-5, with 11 bases matching TRBD1. This CDR3 has 15 residues. Germline CDR1 is SGHVS and CDR2 is FQNEAQ. With 7 bases clipped from V and 4 bases from J, the junction kept 6 bases outside the gene matches. Here the CDR3 reads CASTTGTGGNQPQHF. Here the CDR3 DNA reads TGTGCCAGCACCACCGGGACAGGGGGAAATCAGCCCCAGCATTTT.

This chain links TRBV27 with TRBJ2-5, with 8 bases matching TRBD1. J gave up 5 bases and V 5 bases, and 10 bases lay outside the gene matches. This CDR3 comprises 15 residues. Germline CDR1 MNHEY, CDR2 SMNVEV (reference sequence). CDR3 loop: CASSPGQGTMETQYF. CDR3 coding DNA: TGTGCCAGCAGTCCCGGACAGGGCACGATGGAGACCCAGTACTTC.